The 28 T cell receptor beta chains below all came from one sample that was sequenced in a study of T cell repertoires in aging, cancer and after chemotherapy. Rearranged V-D-J TRB sequences were amplified with a mixed TRB-A/B primer pool. From the multiplex PCR reads, TCRdb called clonotypes with MiXCR, one entry per CDR3 protein. The sample includes about 12,000 distinct CDR3 sequences, just over 30% of them seen just once. The template was genomic DNA from peripheral blood, not RNA. The sample consisted of blood. The receptors originated from a human donor in good health. The donor label of this sample is uncertain.

Only one count was recorded for this clonotype. The chain is built from TRBV6-5 and TRBJ1-3; D remains unclear. This CDR3 is 16 amino acids long. The germline CDR1 and CDR2 sequences are MNHEY and SVGAGI. Trimming pared 0 bases from V and 2 bases from J, leaving 11 bases between. CDR3 amino acids: CASSYSLGQTGNTIYF. The DNA for the CDR3 is TGTGCCAGCAGTTACTCTCTCGGGCAGACTGGAAACACCATATATTTT.

This clonotype was seen a handful of times. This CDR3 is CASSPGGSNQPQHF. The CDR3 DNA reads TGTGCCAGCAGCCCGGGCGGGAGCAATCAGCCCCAGCATTTT. This rearrangement joins TRBV7-2 to TRBJ1-5; no reliable D call. V lost 5 bases and J lost 1, with 9 bases in between. CDR3 length: 14 amino acids. The V gene's germline CDR1 is SGHTA and CDR2 FQGNSA.

There are a few counts of this clonotype. This chain links TRBV11-1 with TRBJ2-1; no clear D gene. Germline CDR1 is SGHAT and CDR2 is FQDESV (reference sequence). The germline V and J ends were trimmed by 5 bases and 4 bases, with 18 bases remaining between them. There are 16 residues in the CDR3. CDR3 nucleotides: TGTGCCAGCAGCCGAAGCCTACCGGACCCTTACAATGAGCAGTTCTTC. Residues: CASSRSLPDPYNEQFF.

The table lists this clonotype with a few counts. This chain joins TRBV6-5 and TRBJ1-2; D is ambiguous. Germline V CDR1 and CDR2: MNHEY, SVGAGI. The CDR3 contains 12 residues. V lost 2 bases, J lost 5 bases, and 6 bases lay in between. CDR3 residues: CASSYKGYGYTF. CDR3 bases: TGTGCCAGCAGTTACAAGGGATATGGCTACACCTTC.

In its sample, this clonotype ranks as medium-sized. The chain carries TRBV13 and TRBJ1-3; D gene ambiguous. This CDR3 spans 14 amino acids. Germline loops: CDR1 PRHDT, CDR2 FYEKMQ (reference sequence). Trimming cost V 4 bases and J 0 bases, with 7 bases left between them. CDR3 coding DNA: TGTGCCAGCAGCTCGGAAACCTCTGGAAACACCATATATTTT. The encoded protein is CASSSETSGNTIYF.

The rearrangement joins TRBV12-3 or TRBV12-4 to TRBJ1-5, with 11 bases matching TRBD1. Germline trimming cut 5 bases from V and 3 bases from J; bases unmatched to any gene: 9. The CDR3 contains 17 residues. The CDR3 is CASSPRTGGVVNQPQHF. CDR3 DNA: TGTGCCAGCAGTCCCCGGACAGGGGGCGTTGTCAATCAGCCCCAGCATTTT.

The V call is TRBV19, the J call TRBJ2-1; D remains ambiguous. The germline CDR1 and CDR2 sequences are LNHDA and SQIVND (reference sequence). This CDR3 has 15 residues. The V and J ends lost 6 bases and 0 bases respectively, with 12 bases between them. The CDR3 DNA reads as TGTGCCAGTAGCATCGACGGAATCTCCTACAATGAGCAGTTCTTC. This encodes CASSIDGISYNEQFF.

V usage is TRBV4-2 and J usage is TRBJ2-7; D is undetermined. CDR1 is LGHNA, CDR2 YNFKEQ, per germline. Trimming took 0 bases from V and 3 from J, leaving 6 bases between them. This CDR3 has 13 amino acids. The CDR3 loop is CASSQDAYYEQYF. The CDR3 DNA reads as TGTGCCAGCAGCCAAGATGCGTACTACGAGCAGTACTTC.

This clonotype was counted only a few times. The chain joins TRBV15 to TRBJ2-7; D possibly corresponds to TRBD2 (6 bases). The CDR3 runs to 15 residues. V was shortened by 1 base and J by 6 bases, with 16 bases between the two germline ends. Germline V gene sequence: CDR1 LNHNV, CDR2 YYDKDF (reference sequence). The CDR3 here is CATSRVLGEAGEQYF. The CDR3 bases are TGTGCCACCAGCAGAGTCCTTGGGGAGGCGGGCGAGCAGTACTTC.

The V and J genes are TRBV13 and TRBJ1-6; D unresolved. Per the germline V gene, CDR1 is PRHDT and CDR2 is FYEKMQ (reference sequence). The CDR3 length is 16 residues. V dropped 5 bases and J dropped 8 bases, with 19 bases sitting between them. The CDR3: CASSPRQLASDSPLHF. The CDR3 region has the DNA TGTGCCAGCAGCCCGAGGCAATTAGCTAGTGATTCACCCCTCCACTTT. The complete variable domain, with remaining parts taken from reference TRBV13 and TRBJ1-6, reads AAGVIQSPRHLIKEKRETATLKCYPIPRHDTVYWYQQGPGQDPQFLISFYEKMQSDKGSIPDRFSAQQFSDYHSELNMSSLELGDSALYFCASSPRQLASDSPLHFGNGTRLTVT.

Details on this clonotype: The germline gene is not matched at one end of the junction; a read error may be the cause. The V gene is TRBV5-4, the J gene TRBJ1-3; D unclear. The CDR3 extends over 15 amino acids. CDR1 and CDR2 (germline): SGHNT, YYREEE (reference sequence). The chain's CDR3 is CVSSLGSTSGNTIYF. CDR3 DNA sequence: TGTGTCAGCAGCTTGGGAAGTACTTCTGGAAACACCATATATTTT.

This clonotype showed up just a few times. The rearrangement joins TRBV6-1 to TRBJ2-3; 9 bases align to TRBD1. The CDR3 extends over 21 amino acids. Germline CDR1 is MNHNS and CDR2 is SASEGT. The V and J ends lost 0 bases and 1 base, in that order; junction bases with no gene match: 17. CDR3 in amino acids: CASSEANRGRRASHRTDTQYF. CDR3 DNA sequence: TGTGCCAGCAGTGAAGCGAACAGGGGGCGCAGGGCGAGCCACCGCACAGATACGCAGTATTTT.

The CDR3 loop reads CASSVATGGGEKLFF. CDR3 nucleotides: TGTGCCAGCAGCGTAGCTACGGGGGGCGGAGAAAAACTGTTTTTT. The V call is TRBV9, the J call TRBJ1-4; the D gene is possibly TRBD1 (6 bases). The germline V gene has CDR1 SGDLS and CDR2 YYNGEE. V dropped 0 bases and J dropped 8 bases, with 14 bases sitting between them. CDR3 length equals 15 residues.

This rearrangement joins TRBV6-4 to TRBJ2-6, with 8 bases that match TRBD2. The CDR3 runs 14 residues. The germline V gene has CDR1 MRHNA and CDR2 SNTAGT. V lost 4 bases and J lost 4; bases outside the gene matches: 0. The CDR3 loop reads CASSASGGANVLTF. The CDR3 nucleotides are TGTGCCAGCAGTGCTAGCGGGGGGGCCAACGTCCTGACTTTC.

The chain has TRBV30 and TRBJ2-7, with D perhaps matching TRBD1 or TRBD2 (5 bases each). The CDR3 contains 16 residues. V was pared by 2 bases and J by 7 bases, with 24 bases between. Per the germline V gene, CDR1 is GTSNPN and CDR2 is SVGIG (reference sequence). CDR3 bases: TGTGCCTGGAGTTACAATGCCGGGACGGCTGGGGAGGAGCAGTACTTC. Its protein product is CAWSYNAGTAGEEQYF.

J is TRBJ2-7 and V is TRBV27, with TRBD1 identical over 7 bases. The length of the CDR3 is 14 residues. With 0 bases clipped from V and 4 bases from J, the junction kept 3 bases outside the gene matches. CDR1 and CDR2 from the germline V gene are MNHEY and SMNVEV (reference sequence). The CDR3 nucleotides read TGTGCCAGCAGTTTATCAGGGACAGCGTACGAGCAGTACTTC. It is translated as CASSLSGTAYEQYF.

In its sample, this clonotype was seen a few times. The gene calls are TRBV12-3 or TRBV12-4 and TRBJ1-5; 8 positions match TRBD1. Trimming removed 4 bases from V and 2 bases from J; junction bases left unmatched: 4. The CDR3 has 15 residues. The CDR3 protein is CASSYSTGGNQPQHF. CDR3 nucleotide sequence: TGTGCCAGCAGTTACTCGACAGGGGGCAATCAGCCCCAGCATTTT.

V is TRBV29-1 and J is TRBJ1-1, with 11 nucleotides matching TRBD1. CDR3 size: 14 residues. Germline CDR1 reads SQVTM; CDR2 reads ANQGSEA. With V trimmed by 7 bases and J by 10 bases, 14 bases remained unmatched. The CDR3 loop reads CSADPGTGGFGAFF. CDR3 in DNA: TGCAGCGCCGACCCCGGGACAGGGGGGTTTGGAGCTTTCTTT.

This clonotype was counted a few times. The V gene is TRBV6-5, the J gene TRBJ1-5, with a tentative D call TRBD1 (6 bases). There are 14 residues in the CDR3. V gave up 5 bases and J gave up 11 bases, with 19 bases separating them. The germline CDR1 and CDR2 sequences are MNHEY and SVGAGI. The DNA of the CDR3 is TGTGCCAGCAGTCCGCGACAGGCCCTTAGGGCCCAGCATTTT. It yields the protein CASSPRQALRAQHF.

The rearrangement links TRBV6-2 or TRBV6-3 to TRBJ2-1, with TRBD1 as a possible D gene (6 bases). Deletions cut 1 base from V and 3 bases from J, with 13 bases between. Germline CDR1 MNHEY, CDR2 SVGEGT. CDR3 length: 16 residues. CDR3 protein: CASSYFRGVGYNEQFF. The CDR3 region has the DNA TGTGCCAGCAGTTACTTCAGGGGTGTAGGCTACAATGAGCAGTTCTTC.

This sequence joins TRBV11-2 and TRBJ2-7; D gene uncertain. CDR1 and CDR2 from the germline V gene are SGHAT and FQNNGV. This CDR3 is 11 amino acids long. The germline V and J ends were trimmed by 5 bases and 1 base, with 3 bases remaining between them. The CDR3 DNA sequence: TGTGCCAGCAGCGCTTCCTACGAGCAGTACTTC. Its protein is CASSASYEQYF.

The chain combines TRBV5-1 with TRBJ2-1; unclear D gene. Per the germline V gene, CDR1 is SGHRS and CDR2 is YFSETQ. The V end was cut by 4 bases, the J end by 7 bases, with 9 bases between. This CDR3 contains 12 residues. CDR3 protein: CASSLDGNEQFF. In DNA, the CDR3 is TGCGCCAGCAGCCTGGACGGTAATGAGCAGTTCTTC.

This clonotype was seen a handful of times. The chain couples TRBV27 to TRBJ2-1; D uncertain. Trimming pared 6 bases from V and 0 bases from J, leaving 9 bases between. Per germline, CDR1 MNHEY and CDR2 SMNVEV (reference sequence). The CDR3 runs 14 residues. Here the CDR3 DNA reads TGTGCCAGCAGGCCACGAAGCTCCTACAATGAGCAGTTCTTC. Amino acid sequence: CASRPRSSYNEQFF.

This clonotype was observed a handful of times. This sequence joins TRBV6-5 and TRBJ1-3; D uncertain. V was shortened by 5 bases and J by 1 base, with 12 bases between the two germline ends. The CDR3 contains 15 residues. Germline V gene data show CDR1 as MNHEY and CDR2 as SVGAGI. The CDR3 loop is CASSPRPVSGNTIYF. The CDR3 coding sequence is TGTGCCAGCAGTCCCAGGCCGGTATCTGGAAACACCATATATTTT.

The V gene is TRBV11-2, the J gene TRBJ1-1; tentative D call: TRBD1 (6 bases). Germline lookup yields CDR1 SGHAT and CDR2 FQNNGV. With 5 bases removed from V and 1 base from J, the gap between germline ends came to 23 bases. CDR3 length equals 18 residues. DNA for the CDR3: TGTGCCAGCAGCCGCATCTACCCCCGGGACAAGTCGAACACTGAAGCTTTCTTT. This gives the protein CASSRIYPRDKSNTEAFF.

This clonotype is medium-sized. The V call is TRBV30, the J call TRBJ2-1; 7 nucleotides match TRBD2. V lost 2 bases, J lost 3 bases, and 4 bases stayed unmatched. The CDR3 contains 14 residues. Germline V gene data show CDR1 as GTSNPN and CDR2 as SVGIG (reference sequence). Here the CDR3 DNA reads TGTGCCTGGAGTACTGGCGGGGGCTACAATGAGCAGTTCTTC. This gives the protein CAWSTGGGYNEQFF.

The V call is TRBV20-1, the J call TRBJ1-1; the D gene is possibly TRBD1 (5 bases). The CDR3 is made up of 13 amino acids. V dropped 3 bases and J dropped 3 bases, with 11 bases sitting between them. The germline V gene has CDR1 DFQATT and CDR2 SNEGSKA (reference sequence). The CDR3 nucleotides are TGCAGTGCTAGGGCCGGAGGGGACACTGAAGCTTTCTTT. It codes for CSARAGGDTEAFF.

This chain uses TRBV5-6 with TRBJ2-5; no firm D call. The V and J ends lost 6 bases and 7 bases respectively, with 16 bases between them. Germline loops: CDR1 SGHDT, CDR2 YYEEEE. This CDR3 has 13 residues. DNA of the CDR3: TGTGCCAGCATCCTAACGGGTGAAGGGACCCAGTACTTC. Translated: CASILTGEGTQYF.